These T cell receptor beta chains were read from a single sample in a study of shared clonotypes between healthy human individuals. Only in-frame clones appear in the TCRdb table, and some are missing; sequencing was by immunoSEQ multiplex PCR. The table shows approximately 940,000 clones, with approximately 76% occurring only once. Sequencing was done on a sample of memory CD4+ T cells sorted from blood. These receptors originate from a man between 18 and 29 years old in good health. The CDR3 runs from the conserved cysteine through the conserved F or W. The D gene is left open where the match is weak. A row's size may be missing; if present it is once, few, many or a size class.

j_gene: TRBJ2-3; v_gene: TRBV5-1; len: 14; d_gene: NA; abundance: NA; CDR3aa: CASSYRDLTDTQYF; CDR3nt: TGCGCCAGCAGCTACCGGGACTTGACAGATACGCAGTATTTT
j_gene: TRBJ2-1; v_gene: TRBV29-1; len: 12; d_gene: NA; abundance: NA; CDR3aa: CSGGGTHNEQFF; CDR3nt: TGCAGCGGGGGTGGGACCCACAATGAGCAGTTCTTC
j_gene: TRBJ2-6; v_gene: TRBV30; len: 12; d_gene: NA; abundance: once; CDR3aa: CAWISGANVLTF; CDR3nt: TGTGCCTGGATCTCTGGGGCCAACGTCCTGACTTTC
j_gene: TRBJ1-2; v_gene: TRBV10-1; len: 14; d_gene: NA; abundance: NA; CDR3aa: CASSESLGGSGYTF; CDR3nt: TGCGCCAGCAGTGAGTCCCTCGGGGGATCGGGCTACACCTTC
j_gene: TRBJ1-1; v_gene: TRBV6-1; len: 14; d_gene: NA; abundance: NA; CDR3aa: CASSLRGGGTEAFF; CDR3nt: TGTGCCAGCAGCTTACGAGGAGGGGGCACTGAAGCTTTCTTT
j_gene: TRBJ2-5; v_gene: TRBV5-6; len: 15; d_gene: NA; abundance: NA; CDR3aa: CASSLGTAAGETQYF; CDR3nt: TGTGCCAGCAGCTTGGGAACGGCGGCCGGGGAGACCCAGTACTTC
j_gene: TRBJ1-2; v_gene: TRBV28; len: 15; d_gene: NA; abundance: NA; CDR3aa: CALSPQNRGVYGYTF; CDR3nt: TGTGCCCTTAGTCCGCAGAATCGGGGAGTCTATGGCTACACCTTC
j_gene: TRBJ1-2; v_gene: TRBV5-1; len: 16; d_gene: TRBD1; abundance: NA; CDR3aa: CASSLFGTGDRDGYTF; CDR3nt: TGCGCCAGCAGCTTGTTCGGGACAGGGGATAGAGATGGCTACACCTTC
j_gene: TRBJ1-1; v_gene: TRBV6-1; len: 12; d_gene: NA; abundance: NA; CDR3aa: CASSPSNTEAFF; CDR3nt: TGTGCCAGCAGCCCGTCGAACACTGAAGCTTTCTTT
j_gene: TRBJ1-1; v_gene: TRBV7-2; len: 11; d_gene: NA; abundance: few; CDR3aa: CASSLVVEAFF; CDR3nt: TGTGCCAGCAGCTTAGTGGTGGAAGCTTTCTTT
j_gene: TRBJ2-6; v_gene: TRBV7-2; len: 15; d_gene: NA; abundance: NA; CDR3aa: CASSLARTGANVLTF; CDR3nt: TGTGCCAGCAGCTTAGCTAGAACTGGGGCCAACGTCCTGACTTTC
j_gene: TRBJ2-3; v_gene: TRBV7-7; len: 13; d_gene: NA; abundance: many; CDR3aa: CASSRTHTDTQYF; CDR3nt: TGTGCTAGCAGCCGAACCCATACAGATACGCAGTATTTT
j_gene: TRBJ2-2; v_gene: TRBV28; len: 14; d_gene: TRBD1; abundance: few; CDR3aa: CASLRDRYTGELFF; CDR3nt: TGTGCCAGTCTCCGGGACAGGTACACCGGGGAGCTGTTTTTT
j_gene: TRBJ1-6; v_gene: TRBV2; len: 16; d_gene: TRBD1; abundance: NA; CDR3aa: CASSESVGQVVSPLHF; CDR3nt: TGTGCCAGCAGTGAGTCGGTGGGACAGGTTGTTTCACCCCTCCACTTT
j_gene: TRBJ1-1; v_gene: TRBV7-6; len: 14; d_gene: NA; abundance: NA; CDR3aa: CASSLDQLNTEAFF; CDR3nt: TGTGCCAGCAGCTTAGATCAGCTAAACACTGAAGCTTTCTTT
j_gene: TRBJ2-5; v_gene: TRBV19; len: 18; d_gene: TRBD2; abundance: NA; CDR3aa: CASSRTSGGASRQETQYF; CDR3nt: TGTGCCAGTAGTAGGACTAGCGGGGGGGCTTCGAGGCAGGAGACCCAGTACTTC
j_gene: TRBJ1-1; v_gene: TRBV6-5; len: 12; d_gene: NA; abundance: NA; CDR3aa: CASKLQNTEAFF; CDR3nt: TGTGCCAGCAAACTCCAAAACACTGAAGCTTTCTTT
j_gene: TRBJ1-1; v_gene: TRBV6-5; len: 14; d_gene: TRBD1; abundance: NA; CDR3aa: CASSYGDRATEAFF; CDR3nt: TGTGCCAGCAGTTATGGGGACAGGGCGACGGAAGCTTTCTTT
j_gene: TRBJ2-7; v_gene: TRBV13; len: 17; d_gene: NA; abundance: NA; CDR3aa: CASSLETLRGNPSEQYF; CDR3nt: TGTGCCAGCAGCTTAGAAACATTACGGGGGAACCCCTCCGAGCAGTACTTC
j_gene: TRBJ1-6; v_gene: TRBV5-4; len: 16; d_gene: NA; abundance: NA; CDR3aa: CASSLDRTGLGSPLHF; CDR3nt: TGTGCCAGCAGCTTGGACAGGACGGGTTTGGGTTCACCCCTCCACTTT
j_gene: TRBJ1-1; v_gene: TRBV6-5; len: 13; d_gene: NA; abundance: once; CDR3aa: CASRGAGNTEAFF; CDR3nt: TGTGCCAGCAGGGGGGCAGGGAACACTGAAGCTTTCTTT
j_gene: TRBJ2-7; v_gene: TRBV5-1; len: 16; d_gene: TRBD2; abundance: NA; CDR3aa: CASSLGTSGRTYEQYF; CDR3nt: TGCGCCAGCAGCTTGGGGACTAGCGGCCGTACCTACGAGCAGTACTTC
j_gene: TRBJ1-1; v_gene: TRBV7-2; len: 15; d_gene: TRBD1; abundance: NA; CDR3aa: CASSSPRTGGTEAFF; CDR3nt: TGTGCCAGCAGCTCGCCTCGAACAGGGGGAACTGAAGCTTTCTTT
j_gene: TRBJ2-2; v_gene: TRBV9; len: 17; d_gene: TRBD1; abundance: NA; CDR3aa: CASSVGGAGGNTGELFF; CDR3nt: TGTGCCAGCAGCGTAGGAGGGGCAGGGGGTAACACCGGGGAGCTGTTTTTT
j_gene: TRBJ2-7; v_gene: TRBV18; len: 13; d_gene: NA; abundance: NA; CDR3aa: CASSQGPSYEQYF; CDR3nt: TGTGCCAGCTCACAGGGACCGTCCTACGAGCAGTACTTC
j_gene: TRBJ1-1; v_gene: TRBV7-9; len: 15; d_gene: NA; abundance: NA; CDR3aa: CASSLGNREGSEAFF; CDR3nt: TGTGCCAGCAGCTTAGGCAACAGGGAAGGCAGTGAAGCTTTCTTT
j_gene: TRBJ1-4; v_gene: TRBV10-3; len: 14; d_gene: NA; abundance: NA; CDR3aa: CAISESGGSEKLFF; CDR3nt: TGTGCCATCAGTGAGTCGGGGGGTAGTGAAAAACTGTTTTTT
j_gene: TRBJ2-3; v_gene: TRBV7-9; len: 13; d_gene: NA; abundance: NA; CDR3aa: CASSPRTTDTQYF; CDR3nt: TGTGCCAGCAGCCCACGGACGACAGATACGCAGTATTTT
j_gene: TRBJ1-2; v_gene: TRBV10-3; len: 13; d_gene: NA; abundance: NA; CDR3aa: CAISESWGHGYTF; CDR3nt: TGTGCCATCAGTGAGTCCTGGGGTCATGGCTACACCTTC
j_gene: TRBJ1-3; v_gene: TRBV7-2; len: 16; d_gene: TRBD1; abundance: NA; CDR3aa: CASSLRAGQVGNTIYF; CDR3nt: TGTGCCAGCAGCTTAAGGGCGGGACAGGTGGGGAACACCATATATTTT
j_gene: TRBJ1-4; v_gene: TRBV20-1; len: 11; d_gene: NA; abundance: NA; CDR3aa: CSAGGPEKLFF; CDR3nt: TGCAGTGCCGGGGGGCCCGAAAAACTGTTTTTT
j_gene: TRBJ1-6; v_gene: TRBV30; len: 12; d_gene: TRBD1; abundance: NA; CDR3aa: CAYDRVNSPLHF; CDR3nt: TGTGCCTACGACAGGGTAAATTCACCCCTCCACTTT
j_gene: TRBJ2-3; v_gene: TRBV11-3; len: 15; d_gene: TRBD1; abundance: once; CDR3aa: CASSLGDRESNTQYF; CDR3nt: TGTGCCAGCAGCTTAGGGGACAGAGAGAGTAATACGCAGTATTTT
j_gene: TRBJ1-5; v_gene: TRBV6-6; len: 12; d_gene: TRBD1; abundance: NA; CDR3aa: CASRQGAGPQHF; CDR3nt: TGTGCCAGCAGGCAGGGGGCCGGGCCCCAGCATTTT
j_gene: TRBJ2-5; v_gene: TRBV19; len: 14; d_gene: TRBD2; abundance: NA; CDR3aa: CASSVSGGQETQYF; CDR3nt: TGTGCCAGTAGCGTTAGCGGGGGACAAGAGACCCAGTACTTC
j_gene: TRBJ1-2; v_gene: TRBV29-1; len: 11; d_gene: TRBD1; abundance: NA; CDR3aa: CSVGQGSGYTF; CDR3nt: TGCAGCGTTGGACAGGGTAGTGGCTACACCTTC
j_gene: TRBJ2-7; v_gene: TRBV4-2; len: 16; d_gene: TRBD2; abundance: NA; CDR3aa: CASSQDSSGGSYEQYF; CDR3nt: TGTGCCAGCAGCCAAGATTCTAGCGGGGGTTCCTACGAGCAGTACTTC
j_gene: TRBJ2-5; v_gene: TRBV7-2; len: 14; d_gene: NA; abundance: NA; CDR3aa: CASSLGVSGETQYF; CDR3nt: TGTGCCAGCAGCTTAGGGGTATCGGGAGAGACCCAGTACTTC
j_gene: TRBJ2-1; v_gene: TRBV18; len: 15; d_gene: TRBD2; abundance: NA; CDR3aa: CASSPGLAGVNEQFF; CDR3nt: TGTGCCAGCTCACCGGGACTAGCGGGAGTCAATGAGCAGTTCTTC
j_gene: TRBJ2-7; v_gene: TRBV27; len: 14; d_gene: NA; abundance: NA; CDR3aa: CASSLGNSPYEQYF; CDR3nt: TGTGCCAGCAGTTTAGGCAACAGTCCCTACGAGCAGTACTTC
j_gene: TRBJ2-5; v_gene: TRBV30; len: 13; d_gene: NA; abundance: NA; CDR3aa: CASRGGMVEPQYF; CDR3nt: TGTGCCTCGAGGGGTGGGATGGTGGAGCCCCAGTACTTC
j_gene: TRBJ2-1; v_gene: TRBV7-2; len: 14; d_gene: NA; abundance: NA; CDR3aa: CASSLEVGYNEQFF; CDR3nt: TGTGCCAGCAGCTTAGAGGTGGGCTACAATGAGCAGTTCTTC
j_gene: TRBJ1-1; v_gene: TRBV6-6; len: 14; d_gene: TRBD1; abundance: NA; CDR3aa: CASSSPHLQGEAFF; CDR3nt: TGTGCCAGCAGTTCCCCCCATCTACAGGGGGAAGCTTTCTTT
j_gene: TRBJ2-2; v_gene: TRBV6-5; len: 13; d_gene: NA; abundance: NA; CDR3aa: CASSKPNTGELFF; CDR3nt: TGTGCCAGCTCCAAACCCAACACCGGGGAGCTGTTTTTT
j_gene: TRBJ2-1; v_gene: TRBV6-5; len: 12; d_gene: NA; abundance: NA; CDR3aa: CASAKGWGLKFF; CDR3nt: TGTGCCAGCGCCAAAGGTTGGGGGCTGAAGTTCTTC
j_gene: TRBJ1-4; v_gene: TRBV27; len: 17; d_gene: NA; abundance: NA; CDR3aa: CASSLRPSGALLEKLFF; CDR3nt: TGTGCCAGCAGTTTAAGACCCTCGGGGGCATTACTTGAAAAACTGTTTTTT
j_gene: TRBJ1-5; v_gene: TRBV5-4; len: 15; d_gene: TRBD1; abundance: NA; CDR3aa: CASSIGTESNQPQHF; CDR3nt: TGTGCCAGCAGCATTGGGACAGAAAGCAATCAGCCCCAGCATTTT
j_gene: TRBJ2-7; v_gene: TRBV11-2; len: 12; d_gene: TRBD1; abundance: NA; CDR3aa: CASSLTGTGWFF; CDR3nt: TGTGCCAGCAGCTTAACCGGGACAGGGTGGTTCTTC
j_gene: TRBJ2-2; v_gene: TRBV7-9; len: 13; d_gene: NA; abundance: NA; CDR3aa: CALRDSNTGELFF; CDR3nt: TGTGCATTACGGGACTCCAACACCGGGGAGCTGTTTTTT
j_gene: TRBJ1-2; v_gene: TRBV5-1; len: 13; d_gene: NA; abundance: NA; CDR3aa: CASSLSANYGYTF; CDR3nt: TGCGCCAGCAGCTTGTCAGCGAACTATGGCTACACCTTC
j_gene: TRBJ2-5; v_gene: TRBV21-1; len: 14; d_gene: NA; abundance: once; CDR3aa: CASSKEAGRGAQYF; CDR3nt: TGTGCCAGCAGCAAAGAGGCGGGGCGAGGGGCCCAGTACTTC
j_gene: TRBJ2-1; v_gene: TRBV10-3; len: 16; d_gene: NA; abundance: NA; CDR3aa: CAISEGISGSYNEQFF; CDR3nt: TGTGCCATCAGTGAGGGGATATCTGGCTCCTACAATGAGCAGTTCTTC
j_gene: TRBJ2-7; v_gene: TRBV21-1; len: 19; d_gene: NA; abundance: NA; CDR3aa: CASSNREDLSGSGPYEQYF; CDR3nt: TGTGCCAGCAGCAACAGAGAGGATTTGAGCGGGAGTGGCCCCTACGAGCAGTACTTC
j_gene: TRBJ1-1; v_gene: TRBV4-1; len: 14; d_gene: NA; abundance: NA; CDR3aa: CASSQDSVSLNAFF; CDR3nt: TGCGCCAGCAGCCAAGATTCAGTTAGCCTAAACGCTTTCTTT
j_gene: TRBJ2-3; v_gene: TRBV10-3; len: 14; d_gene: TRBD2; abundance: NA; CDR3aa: CAISDERGGDTQYF; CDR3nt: TGTGCCATCAGTGACGAGCGGGGGGGGGATACGCAGTATTTT
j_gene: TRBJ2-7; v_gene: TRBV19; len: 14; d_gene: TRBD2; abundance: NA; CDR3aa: CASSPPGGSYEQYF; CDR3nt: TGTGCCAGTAGTCCCCCGGGAGGGTCCTACGAGCAGTACTTC
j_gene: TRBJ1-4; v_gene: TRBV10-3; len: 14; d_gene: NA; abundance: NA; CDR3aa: CAAKGEPGNEKLFF; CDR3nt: TGTGCCGCGAAAGGGGAGCCAGGTAATGAAAAACTGTTTTTT
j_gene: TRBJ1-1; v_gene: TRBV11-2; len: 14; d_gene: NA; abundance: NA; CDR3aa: CASSLLSMNTEAFF; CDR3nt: TGTGCCAGCAGCTTATTGTCCATGAACACTGAAGCTTTCTTT
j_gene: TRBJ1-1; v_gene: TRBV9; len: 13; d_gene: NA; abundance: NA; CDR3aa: CASSVAIDTEAFF; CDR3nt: TGTGCCAGCAGCGTAGCTATCGACACTGAAGCTTTCTTT